This record covers a single TCR beta chain. The antigen is undetermined. This sample is drawn from a study of T cell responses to AZD1222 COVID-19 vaccine. Study conclusions and caveats: CD4 TCRs associated with vaccination spanned spike, dominating at 160-218 and 743-854.

The repertoire was sequenced with immunoSEQ multiplex PCR; TCRdb's copy has only in-frame clones and lacks some. Seen here are approximately 150,000 clones, roughly 87% observed once, and the top ten hold around 1%. Second doses were pooled across both intervals (about 4 or about 12 weeks). The CDR3 spans 15 residues. The V and J ends lost 3 bases and 4 bases, in that order; junction bases with no gene match: 6. CDR1 and CDR2 from the germline V gene are MGHRA and YSYEKL. The sequencing here drew on peripheral blood, taken 28 days after the second AZD1222 dose. This chain connects TRBV4-1 to TRBJ1-1; the match to TRBD1 covers 9 bases. The sequence derives from an adult who received the AZD1222 COVID-19 vaccine. CDR3 sequence reads: CASSQTTGGSTEAFF. Here the CDR3 DNA reads TGCGCCAGCAGCCAGACGACAGGGGGAAGCACTGAAGCTTTCTTT.